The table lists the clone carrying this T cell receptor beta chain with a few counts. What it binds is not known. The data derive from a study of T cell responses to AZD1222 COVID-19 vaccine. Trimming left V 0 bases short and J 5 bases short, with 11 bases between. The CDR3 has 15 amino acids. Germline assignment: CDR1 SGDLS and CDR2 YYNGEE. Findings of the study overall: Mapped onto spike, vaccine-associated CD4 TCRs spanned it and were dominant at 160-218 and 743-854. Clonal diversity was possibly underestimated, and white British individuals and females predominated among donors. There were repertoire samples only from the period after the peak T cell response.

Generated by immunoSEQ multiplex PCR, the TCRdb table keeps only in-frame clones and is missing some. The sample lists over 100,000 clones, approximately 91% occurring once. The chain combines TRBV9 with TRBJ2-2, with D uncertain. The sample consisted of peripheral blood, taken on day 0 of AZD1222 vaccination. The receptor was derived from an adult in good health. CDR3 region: CASSVGRDTTGELFF. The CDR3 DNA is TGTGCCAGCAGCGTAGGTAGGGATACTACCGGGGAGCTGTTTTTT.